This T cell receptor beta chain was sequenced in a study of blood T cells in healthy people across ages. Findings and caveats of the study: Diversity was estimated from one million T cells, and these estimates were considered underestimates. Diversity of TCR beta correlated strongly with naive T cell percentage. Per million T cells, TCR beta diversity dropped roughly linearly as age increased.

Samples had at least 6 million PBMCs isolated from them. On this clonotype itself: Antigen specificity is unknown.

Using a J-beta primer mix together with a sample-barcoded 5' primer, a second PCR was run for roughly 7 to 11 cycles. TCRdb reprocessed the 5' RACE reads with MiXCR, giving one entry per CDR3 protein. The repertoire has 550,000 to 600,000 distinct CDR3 sequences, approximately 25% of them found once; the top ten carry less than 20%. Germline CDR1 is SGDLS and CDR2 is YYNGEE. V was trimmed by 3 bases and J by 7 bases, leaving 31 bases between them. The CDR3 spans 19 residues. The V call is TRBV9, the J call TRBJ1-2; perhaps TRBD1 as D (5 bases). The sequencing input was blood. The TCR was taken from a woman aged 70 to 79 in good health. CDR3 nucleotide sequence: TGTGCCAGCAGCGCCGGTGAGGTGGGGGGAACCCCCTTGATCATTGGCTACACCTTC. It is translated as CASSAGEVGGTPLIIGYTF.